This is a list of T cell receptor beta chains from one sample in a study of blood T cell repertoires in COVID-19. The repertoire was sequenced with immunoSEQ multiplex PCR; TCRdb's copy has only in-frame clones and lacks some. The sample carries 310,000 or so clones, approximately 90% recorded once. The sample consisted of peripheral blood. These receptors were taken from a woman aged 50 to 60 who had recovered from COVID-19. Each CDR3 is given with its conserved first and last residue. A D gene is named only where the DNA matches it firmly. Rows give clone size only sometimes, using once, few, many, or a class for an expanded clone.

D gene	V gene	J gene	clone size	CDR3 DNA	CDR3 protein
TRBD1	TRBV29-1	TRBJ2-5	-	TGCAGCGTTGTCAGAGGACAGGGGGTGGTGGAGACCCAGTACTTC	CSVVRGQGVVETQYF
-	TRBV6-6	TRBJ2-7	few	TGTGCCAGCACCGGAGTCTCCTACGAGCAGTACTTC	CASTGVSYEQYF
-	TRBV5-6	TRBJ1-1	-	TGTGCCAGCAGCTTGGCCGGGAGGAACACTGAAGCTTTCTTT	CASSLAGRNTEAFF
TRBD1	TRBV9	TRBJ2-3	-	TGTGCCAGCAGCTCGAGGACAGGGGGGACAGATACGCAGTATTTT	CASSSRTGGTDTQYF
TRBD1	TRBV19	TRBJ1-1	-	TGTGCCAGTAGGGGGACAGGGGACGCTGAAGCTTTCTTT	CASRGTGDAEAFF
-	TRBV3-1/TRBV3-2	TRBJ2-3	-	TGTGCCAGCAGCGGAGGACCGCGCACAGATACGCAGTATTTT	CASSGGPRTDTQYF
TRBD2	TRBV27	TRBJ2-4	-	TGTGCCAGCGGTACTAGCGGGGGACTTCAGTACTTC	CASGTSGGLQYF
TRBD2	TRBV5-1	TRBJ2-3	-	TGCGCCAGCAGCAAGCCAGCGGGGGCAACGACAGATACGCAGTATTTT	CASSKPAGATTDTQYF
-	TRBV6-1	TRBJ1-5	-	TGTGCCAGCAGAGGTCCGGGGAGGTTGGAGCCCCAGCATTTT	CASRGPGRLEPQHF
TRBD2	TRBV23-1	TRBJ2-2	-	TGCGCCAGCAGTCAATCCGGGACTAGGCGCGCCGGGGAGCTGTTTTTT	CASSQSGTRRAGELFF
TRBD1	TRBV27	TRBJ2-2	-	TGTGCCAGCAGCGCAGGGGGCGGCGGGGAGCTGTTTTTT	CASSAGGGGELFF
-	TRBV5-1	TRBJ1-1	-	TGCGCCAGCAGCCCAAGGGGCACTATGAACACTGAAGCTTTCTTT	CASSPRGTMNTEAFF
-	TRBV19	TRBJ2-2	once	TGTGCCAGTTCACTCCCTCTCAACACCGGGGAGCTGTTTTTT	CASSLPLNTGELFF
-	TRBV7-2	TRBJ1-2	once	TGTGCCAGCAGCTTATCGTCCGTTTATGGCTACACCTTC	CASSLSSVYGYTF
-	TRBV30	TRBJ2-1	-	TGTGCCTGGAGTGTACTTGTATTCAATGAGCAGTTCTTC	CAWSVLVFNEQFF
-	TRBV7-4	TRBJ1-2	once	TGTGCCAGCAGCTTCATTACAGGAAAAAGGCACTTC	CASSFITGKRHF
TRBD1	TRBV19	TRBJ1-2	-	TGTGCCAGTAGTAGGACAGGCGGCCCTGGCTACACCTTC	CASSRTGGPGYTF
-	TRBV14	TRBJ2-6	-	TGTGCCAGCAGTAGTTTTGGGGCCAACGTCCTGACTTTC	CASSSFGANVLTF
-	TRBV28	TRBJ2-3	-	TGTGCCAGCCCCCCTTTGGGGGGGGCAATATCAGATACGCAGTATTTT	CASPPLGGAISDTQYF
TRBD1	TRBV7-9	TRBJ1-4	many	TGTGCCAGCAGCTTAGCGTTGGACAGGGGGGCTAATGAAAAACTGTTTTTT	CASSLALDRGANEKLFF
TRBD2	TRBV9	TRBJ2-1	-	TGTGCCAGCAGCGTAGCAGGGACTAGCGGGAGTGAGCAGTTCTTC	CASSVAGTSGSEQFF
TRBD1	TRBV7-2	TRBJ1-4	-	TGTGCCAGCACCCAGGGACAGGGGACTAATGAAAAACTGTTTTTT	CASTQGQGTNEKLFF
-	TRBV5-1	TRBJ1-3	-	TGCGCCAGCAGCTCGACCCCCTCGAGGAGCGCGGGTTCTGGAAACACCATATATTTT	CASSSTPSRSAGSGNTIYF
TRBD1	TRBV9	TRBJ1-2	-	TGTGCCAGCAGCTCAGGGACAGGGGAGGGCGGCTACACCTTC	CASSSGTGEGGYTF
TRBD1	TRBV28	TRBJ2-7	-	TGTGCCAGCAGTTTATGGGGACAGGGCCGCTCCTACGAGCAGTACTTC	CASSLWGQGRSYEQYF
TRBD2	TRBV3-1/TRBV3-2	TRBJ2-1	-	TGTGCCAGCAGCCAAGAAACTAGCGGAGCCTACAATGAGCAGTTCTTC	CASSQETSGAYNEQFF
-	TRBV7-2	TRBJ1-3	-	TGTGCCAGCAGCTTAGGGCAGATCTCTGGAAACACCATATATTTT	CASSLGQISGNTIYF
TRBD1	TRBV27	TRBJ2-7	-	TGTGCCAGCAGTCCATCTACCGGGACAGCCACCTACGAGCAGTACTTC	CASSPSTGTATYEQYF
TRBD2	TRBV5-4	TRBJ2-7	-	TGTGCCAGCAGCCCCGGGACTAGCGGGAAATATAGCGAGCAGTACTTC	CASSPGTSGKYSEQYF
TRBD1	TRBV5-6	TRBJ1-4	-	TGTGCCAGCAGCCGACAGGGACGAAGTGAAAAACTGTTTTTT	CASSRQGRSEKLFF
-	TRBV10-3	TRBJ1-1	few	TGTGCCATCAGTGAGCCGACCGTGGCGGGGGCTTATGGTGAAGCTTTCTTT	CAISEPTVAGAYGEAFF
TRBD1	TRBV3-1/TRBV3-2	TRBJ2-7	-	TGTGCCAGCAGCCAAGCTGGCAGGGGGAACTACGAGCAGTACTTC	CASSQAGRGNYEQYF
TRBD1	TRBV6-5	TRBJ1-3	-	TGTGCCAGCAGTAAACAGGGGACCCCTGGAAACACCATATATTTT	CASSKQGTPGNTIYF
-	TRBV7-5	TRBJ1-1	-	TGTGCCAGAAGCTGCCGTACTGAAGCGAACACTGAAGCTTTCTTT	CARSCRTEANTEAFF
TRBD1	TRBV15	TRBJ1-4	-	TGTGCCACCAGCCAGGGGGGTGAAAAACTGTTTTTT	CATSQGGEKLFF
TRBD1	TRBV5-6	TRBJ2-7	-	TGTGCCAGCAGCTGGGGACAGGCGTTTGGAGACGAGCAGTACTTC	CASSWGQAFGDEQYF